A selection of T cell receptor beta chains follows, all from one sample in a study of T cells after yellow fever vaccination. One entry per CDR3 protein, called by TCRdb with MiXCR from the 5' RACE reads. Here the sample spans around 320,000 distinct CDR3 sequences, about 10% being singletons. The sequencing used CD4+ T cells sorted from PBMCs, collected 45 days after the yellow fever booster vaccination. The source is a man in his late teens or twenties who received the YFV17D yellow fever vaccine. Each CDR3 is given with its conserved first and last residue. The order of the fields is CDR3 DNA, CDR3 protein, J gene, CDR3 length, clone size, D gene, V gene. A D gene is named only where the DNA matches it firmly. Clone size is given for some rows only: seen once, a few or many times, or a class if the clone is expanded.

cdr3_nt: TGTGCCAGCGGCGGAGGGGGAGACAATTCACCCCTCCACTTT
cdr3_aa: CASGGGGDNSPLHF
j_call: TRBJ1-6
cdr3_length: 14
clone_size: -
d_call: -
v_call: TRBV7-9

cdr3_nt: TGCGCCAGCAAGGTAGAAGAGCAGTACTTC
cdr3_aa: CASKVEEQYF
j_call: TRBJ2-7
cdr3_length: 10
clone_size: few
d_call: -
v_call: TRBV10-1

cdr3_nt: TGTGCCAGCAGGAGTACTAGCGGGGGGCGGTCAGATACGCAGTATTTT
cdr3_aa: CASRSTSGGRSDTQYF
j_call: TRBJ2-3
cdr3_length: 16
clone_size: many
d_call: TRBD2
v_call: TRBV6-5

cdr3_nt: TGCAGTGCTAGAGACAGGTTGAACACTGAAGCTTTCTTT
cdr3_aa: CSARDRLNTEAFF
j_call: TRBJ1-1
cdr3_length: 13
clone_size: -
d_call: -
v_call: TRBV20-1

cdr3_nt: TGTGCCAGCAGCCGATCTCCGACTAGCGGGCGGAACAATGAGCAGTTCTTC
cdr3_aa: CASSRSPTSGRNNEQFF
j_call: TRBJ2-1
cdr3_length: 17
clone_size: few
d_call: TRBD2
v_call: TRBV7-6

cdr3_nt: TGTGCCAGCAGTTCGAGGACTTCGGGGAACATTCAGTACTTC
cdr3_aa: CASSSRTSGNIQYF
j_call: TRBJ2-4
cdr3_length: 14
clone_size: many
d_call: -
v_call: TRBV27

cdr3_nt: TGCAGTGCTGGTTTAGCGGGGGGGGCCGGGGAGCTGTTTTTT
cdr3_aa: CSAGLAGGAGELFF
j_call: TRBJ2-2
cdr3_length: 14
clone_size: -
d_call: TRBD2
v_call: TRBV20-1

cdr3_nt: TGCGCCAGCAGCCAAGATACGGGACAGTATTGGCGCGAGCAGTACTTC
cdr3_aa: CASSQDTGQYWREQYF
j_call: TRBJ2-7
cdr3_length: 16
clone_size: -
d_call: TRBD1
v_call: TRBV4-3

cdr3_nt: TGTGCCAGCAGTGAAAAGGGCAGGGCCCATAATTCACCCCTCCACTTT
cdr3_aa: CASSEKGRAHNSPLHF
j_call: TRBJ1-6
cdr3_length: 16
clone_size: many
d_call: -
v_call: TRBV6-1

cdr3_nt: TGTGCCAGTAGTATGGGCCGGGGCACTGAAGCTTTCTTT
cdr3_aa: CASSMGRGTEAFF
j_call: TRBJ1-1
cdr3_length: 13
clone_size: few
d_call: -
v_call: TRBV19

cdr3_nt: TGTGCCAGCAGCTTAGGGACAGGGAGGACCTCGAACACCGGGGAGCTGTTTTTT
cdr3_aa: CASSLGTGRTSNTGELFF
j_call: TRBJ2-2
cdr3_length: 18
clone_size: -
d_call: TRBD1
v_call: TRBV7-9

cdr3_nt: TGTGCCAGCAGTCCTGGGGACAGCCAAGAGACCCAGTACTTC
cdr3_aa: CASSPGDSQETQYF
j_call: TRBJ2-5
cdr3_length: 14
clone_size: -
d_call: TRBD1
v_call: TRBV28

cdr3_nt: TGTGCCAGCAGCTTGGACAGGGGCGAGCAGTACTTC
cdr3_aa: CASSLDRGEQYF
j_call: TRBJ2-7
cdr3_length: 12
clone_size: many
d_call: TRBD1
v_call: TRBV5-4

cdr3_nt: TGTGCCACCAGCGGCGGGGGGGCAGCAGATACGCAGTATTTT
cdr3_aa: CATSGGGAADTQYF
j_call: TRBJ2-3
cdr3_length: 14
clone_size: many
d_call: TRBD2
v_call: TRBV15

cdr3_nt: TGCGCCAGCAGCCTAACCGGGACATTCAACACTGAAGCTTTCTTT
cdr3_aa: CASSLTGTFNTEAFF
j_call: TRBJ1-1
cdr3_length: 15
clone_size: -
d_call: -
v_call: TRBV4-3

cdr3_nt: TGTGCCAGCAGTCCCCGGGCCGGGATAAAGCCCCAGCATTTT
cdr3_aa: CASSPRAGIKPQHF
j_call: TRBJ1-5
cdr3_length: 14
clone_size: few
d_call: -
v_call: TRBV12-3/TRBV12-4

cdr3_nt: TGTGCCAGCTCACCATCGAGCGCCGGGAATTCACCCCTCCACTTT
cdr3_aa: CASSPSSAGNSPLHF
j_call: TRBJ1-6
cdr3_length: 15
clone_size: -
d_call: -
v_call: TRBV18

cdr3_nt: TGTGCCATCAGTGAGTCAGAACAGATTGGTACCTACGAGCAGTACTTC
cdr3_aa: CAISESEQIGTYEQYF
j_call: TRBJ2-7
cdr3_length: 16
clone_size: many
d_call: -
v_call: TRBV10-3

cdr3_nt: TGTGCCAGCATTTCCCCCCTGAACACTGAAGCTTTCTTT
cdr3_aa: CASISPLNTEAFF
j_call: TRBJ1-1
cdr3_length: 13
clone_size: -
d_call: -
v_call: TRBV6-1

cdr3_nt: TGTGCCAGCAGCGTAAGCGGGGGGCCAGATACGCAGTATTTT
cdr3_aa: CASSVSGGPDTQYF
j_call: TRBJ2-3
cdr3_length: 14
clone_size: many
d_call: TRBD2
v_call: TRBV9

cdr3_nt: TGTGCCAGCAGTGAATCACCGCAGGGGTATGGCTACACCTTC
cdr3_aa: CASSESPQGYGYTF
j_call: TRBJ1-2
cdr3_length: 14
clone_size: few
d_call: -
v_call: TRBV25-1

cdr3_nt: TGTGCCAGCAGCTCCGAGGGCAGGGGACCAAACACTGAAGCTTTCTTT
cdr3_aa: CASSSEGRGPNTEAFF
j_call: TRBJ1-1
cdr3_length: 16
clone_size: -
d_call: -
v_call: TRBV5-4

cdr3_nt: TGCAGTGCTAGACCACAGGGGCTAGAGACCCAGTACTTC
cdr3_aa: CSARPQGLETQYF
j_call: TRBJ2-5
cdr3_length: 13
clone_size: few
d_call: TRBD1
v_call: TRBV20-1

cdr3_nt: TGCGCCAGCAAAGACCGTTACCAGACAGATACGCAGTATTTT
cdr3_aa: CASKDRYQTDTQYF
j_call: TRBJ2-3
cdr3_length: 14
clone_size: -
d_call: -
v_call: TRBV5-1

cdr3_nt: TGTGCCATCAGTGGTGGGACAGGGCCCTCCGAGCAGTACTTC
cdr3_aa: CAISGGTGPSEQYF
j_call: TRBJ2-7
cdr3_length: 14
clone_size: -
d_call: TRBD1
v_call: TRBV10-3

cdr3_nt: TGTGCCAGCGGAACGAGCCTCGGGAGCAGGGCTTTCTTT
cdr3_aa: CASGTSLGSRAFF
j_call: TRBJ1-1
cdr3_length: 13
clone_size: -
d_call: -
v_call: TRBV28

cdr3_nt: TGTGCCAGCAGCTTAGTCCCCTGGGCGGGGGGTGACCAAGAGACCCAGTACTTC
cdr3_aa: CASSLVPWAGGDQETQYF
j_call: TRBJ2-5
cdr3_length: 18
clone_size: -
d_call: TRBD2
v_call: TRBV7-2

cdr3_nt: TGTGCCAGCAGCCAAGATGAGTTGGCGTCCGGAAACACCATATATTTT
cdr3_aa: CASSQDELASGNTIYF
j_call: TRBJ1-3
cdr3_length: 16
clone_size: -
d_call: -
v_call: TRBV14

cdr3_nt: TGTGCCAGCAGCATAGGGCCGAGGGGGGAGCTGTTTTTT
cdr3_aa: CASSIGPRGELFF
j_call: TRBJ2-2
cdr3_length: 13
clone_size: -
d_call: -
v_call: TRBV7-2

cdr3_nt: TGTGCCAGCCGAGGGACTAGGTCCTACAATGAGCAGTTCTTC
cdr3_aa: CASRGTRSYNEQFF
j_call: TRBJ2-1
cdr3_length: 14
clone_size: -
d_call: TRBD2
v_call: TRBV6-2/TRBV6-3

cdr3_nt: TGCGCCAGCAGCTCGTCCGGGATCCCCGATGGGGGCTACACCTTC
cdr3_aa: CASSSSGIPDGGYTF
j_call: TRBJ1-2
cdr3_length: 15
clone_size: few
d_call: -
v_call: TRBV5-1

cdr3_nt: TGTGCCAGCAGCCCCGGGACAGGGAGTAGCGAGCAGTACTTC
cdr3_aa: CASSPGTGSSEQYF
j_call: TRBJ2-7
cdr3_length: 14
clone_size: -
d_call: TRBD1
v_call: TRBV5-4

cdr3_nt: TGTGCCAGTAGTGCCTCTAGCGGGGGTTTCTACAATGAGCAGTTCTTC
cdr3_aa: CASSASSGGFYNEQFF
j_call: TRBJ2-1
cdr3_length: 16
clone_size: few
d_call: TRBD2
v_call: TRBV6-5

cdr3_nt: TGTGCCAGCTCCGGGGGTAACAATCAGCCCCAGCATTTT
cdr3_aa: CASSGGNNQPQHF
j_call: TRBJ1-5
cdr3_length: 13
clone_size: -
d_call: -
v_call: TRBV18

cdr3_nt: TGCGCCAGCAGCTTGGGTGGGACTAGCGTAACCTACGAGCAGTACTTC
cdr3_aa: CASSLGGTSVTYEQYF
j_call: TRBJ2-7
cdr3_length: 16
clone_size: -
d_call: TRBD2
v_call: TRBV5-1

cdr3_nt: TGTGCCAGCAGTTCGGGACAGGGTCATAATTCACCCCTCCACTTT
cdr3_aa: CASSSGQGHNSPLHF
j_call: TRBJ1-6
cdr3_length: 15
clone_size: many
d_call: TRBD1
v_call: TRBV6-5

cdr3_nt: TGTGCCAGCAGCGCCGCAACAGCAGGGTGGAATTCACCCCTCCACTTT
cdr3_aa: CASSAATAGWNSPLHF
j_call: TRBJ1-6
cdr3_length: 16
clone_size: -
d_call: -
v_call: TRBV5-8

cdr3_nt: TGCGCCAGCAGCTTGGGACAGGGGTCCTACGAGCAGTACTTC
cdr3_aa: CASSLGQGSYEQYF
j_call: TRBJ2-7
cdr3_length: 14
clone_size: many
d_call: TRBD1
v_call: TRBV5-1

cdr3_nt: TGCGCCAGCAGCTTGGGTTTCGGGGATACGCAGTATTTT
cdr3_aa: CASSLGFGDTQYF
j_call: TRBJ2-3
cdr3_length: 13
clone_size: few
d_call: -
v_call: TRBV5-1

cdr3_nt: TGTGCCAGCAGTGAATGGGCAGGGCCCTATGGCTACACCTTC
cdr3_aa: CASSEWAGPYGYTF
j_call: TRBJ1-2
cdr3_length: 14
clone_size: -
d_call: -
v_call: TRBV25-1

cdr3_nt: TGTGCCATAGCTAGCGGGGGGGCCAAAGATACGCAGTATTTT
cdr3_aa: CAIASGGAKDTQYF
j_call: TRBJ2-3
cdr3_length: 14
clone_size: -
d_call: TRBD2
v_call: TRBV10-3

cdr3_nt: TGTGCCAGCAGCTTATCAGGCGGGGTCACAGATACGCAGTATTTT
cdr3_aa: CASSLSGGVTDTQYF
j_call: TRBJ2-3
cdr3_length: 15
clone_size: -
d_call: -
v_call: TRBV7-9

cdr3_nt: TGTGCCAGCAGTTACCCCCCCTACGAGTTCTTC
cdr3_aa: CASSYPPYEFF
j_call: TRBJ2-1
cdr3_length: 11
clone_size: -
d_call: -
v_call: TRBV6-2/TRBV6-3